Following are 15 T cell receptor beta chains from one sample sequenced in a study of T-cell reconstitution after alpha-beta-depleted transplantation in children. The authors prepared the TCRbeta library with unique molecular identifiers. A single record per CDR3 protein comes from TCRdb applying MiXCR to the PCR reads. Of approximately 250,000 distinct CDR3 sequences in the sample, 20% to 30% are singletons; the top ten hold 2.6%. This material consisted of PBMCs, taken before TCRalphabeta/CD19-depleted stem cell transplant. Source of these receptors: a girl aged 2 to 9 with Fanconi anemia, due to receive a stem cell transplant.

The gene calls are TRBV20-1 and TRBJ2-3, with D unclear. The CDR3 runs to 15 residues. Germline V lookup: CDR1 DFQATT, CDR2 SNEGSKA (reference sequence). The V end lost 3 bases, the J end lost 0 bases, and 13 bases lay between the germline ends. The CDR3 region has the DNA TGCAGTGCTAGCCACCCTACCGCTAGCACAGATACGCAGTATTTT. It encodes CSASHPTASTDTQYF.

The chain uses TRBV7-3 and TRBJ2-3; possible D gene TRBD2, 5 bases. The CDR3 runs to 16 residues. Trimming cost V 3 bases and J 2 bases, with 15 bases left between them. Germline lookup yields CDR1 SGHTA and CDR2 FQGTGA. The DNA for the CDR3 is TGTGCCAGCAGCTTGAACGGGGAGACATTCACAGATACGCAGTATTTT. Translation: CASSLNGETFTDTQYF.

This clonotype has only a few counts. This sequence joins TRBV7-9 and TRBJ2-1, with 9 bases lining up with TRBD1. V shed 5 bases, J shed 3 bases, and the junction held 5 bases outside the gene matches. The CDR3 totals 15 residues. Germline V gene sequence: CDR1 SEHNR, CDR2 FQNEAQ (reference sequence). This CDR3 reads CASSEPGQGYNEQFF. The CDR3, as DNA: TGTGCCAGCAGCGAACCGGGACAGGGCTACAATGAGCAGTTCTTC. The full variable domain, completed using reference TRBV7-9 and TRBJ2-1, is DTGVSQNPRHKITKRGQNVTFRCDPISEHNRLYWYRQTLGQGPEFLTYFQNEAQLEKSRLLSDRFSAERPKGSFSTLEIQRTEQGDSAMYLCASSEPGQGYNEQFFGPGTRLTVL.

This clonotype was detected ten times or more. The V and J genes are TRBV7-8 and TRBJ1-3; D ambiguous. The CDR3 is made up of 20 amino acids. Germline CDR1 SGHVS, CDR2 FQNEAQ. The V and J ends lost 5 bases and 2 bases respectively, with 28 bases between them. CDR3 sequence reads: CASSHLLYHEAGRPGNTIYF. DNA for the CDR3: TGTGCCAGCAGCCATCTTCTTTACCATGAGGCCGGGAGGCCTGGAAACACCATATATTTT.

At least ten counts were recorded for this clonotype. The V and J genes are TRBV15 and TRBJ2-2; D unclear. From germline, CDR1 is LNHNV and CDR2 YYDKDF (reference sequence). The CDR3 is made up of 15 amino acids. Trimming cost V 0 bases and J 4 bases, with 9 bases left between them. The CDR3 region is CATSRDPQPTGELFF. The DNA of the CDR3 is TGTGCCACCAGCAGAGATCCCCAACCCACCGGGGAGCTGTTTTTT.

In this sample, this clonotype turned up many times. The chain uses TRBV20-1 and TRBJ2-3; D is uncertain. From germline, CDR1 is DFQATT and CDR2 SNEGSKA (reference sequence). The CDR3 sequence is 12 residues long. V dropped 4 bases and J dropped 7 bases, with 12 bases sitting between them. CDR3 in DNA: TGCAGTGCTAAGTACCGAAGGCATACGCAGTATTTT. The encoded protein is CSAKYRRHTQYF.

The chain employs TRBV29-1 and TRBJ2-7, with 9 bases lining up with TRBD1. Trimming took 6 bases from V and 4 from J; bases not matched to a gene: 7. This CDR3 is 13 amino acids long. Germline V lookup: CDR1 SQVTM, CDR2 ANQGSEA. CDR3 loop: CSVGTGNEYEQYF. The CDR3, as DNA: TGCAGCGTCGGGACAGGGAATGAATACGAGCAGTACTTC.

The chain is built from TRBV20-1 and TRBJ2-7, with D possibly being TRBD1 or TRBD2 (5 bases each). V was shortened by 1 base and J by 6 bases, with 7 bases between the two germline ends. The CDR3 is made up of 11 amino acids. Germline CDR1 reads DFQATT; CDR2 reads SNEGSKA (reference sequence). CDR3 coding DNA: TGCAGTGCTAGAGGTGGGGGCGAGCAGTACTTC. Its protein is CSARGGGEQYF.

The V gene is TRBV29-1, the J gene TRBJ1-2; a possible D gene is TRBD1 (6 bases). The V gene's germline CDR1 is SQVTM and CDR2 ANQGSEA. The CDR3 length is 16 residues. The ends were cut back, 4 bases at V and 1 base at J, with 19 bases in the middle. CDR3 sequence reads: CSVVFWTAGGNYGYTF. The CDR3 nucleotides are TGCAGCGTTGTGTTCTGGACAGCCGGCGGTAACTATGGCTACACCTTC.

V is TRBV25-1 and J is TRBJ2-3; D perhaps matches TRBD2 (6 bases). Germline assignment: CDR1 MGHDK and CDR2 SYGVNS. This CDR3 is built from 17 residues. Deletions cut 1 base from V and 5 bases from J, with 19 bases between. CDR3 DNA: TGTGCCAGCAGTGAATTAAACGACGGGGGATGGGTAGATACGCAGTATTTT. This codes for CASSELNDGGWVDTQYF.

This clonotype was recorded a few times. The V call is TRBV29-1, the J call TRBJ2-3; no reliable D call. Germline V CDR1 and CDR2: SQVTM, ANQGSEA. The CDR3 length is 14 residues. The V gene lost 2 bases and the J gene lost 1 base, with 10 bases spanning the gap. In DNA, the CDR3 is TGCAGCGTTGAACCGATTCAAGGCACAGATACGCAGTATTTT. As protein: CSVEPIQGTDTQYF.

The gene calls are TRBV5-1 and TRBJ1-2; a possible D gene is TRBD1 (6 bases). Germline values: CDR1 SGHRS, CDR2 YFSETQ. Trimming left V 4 bases short and J 4 bases short, with 17 bases between. This CDR3 spans 15 amino acids. The CDR3 nucleotides read TGCGCCAGCAGCCTGTCCGGGGGGCAGACCTATGGCTACACCTTC. Protein sequence: CASSLSGGQTYGYTF.

This clonotype was seen ten or more times. V gene TRBV29-1 combines with J gene TRBJ2-1; 7 nucleotides align to TRBD2. The V gene end was trimmed by 0 bases and the J gene end by 8 bases; junction bases not matched to a gene: 10. Germline-derived CDR1 and CDR2 are SQVTM and ANQGSEA. The CDR3 sequence is 15 residues long. CDR3 residues: CSVEDWGEGLDEQFF. The CDR3 nucleotides read TGCAGCGTTGAAGATTGGGGGGAGGGCCTCGATGAGCAGTTCTTC.

This clonotype has ten or more counts. The chain has TRBV6-1 and TRBJ2-1, with a possible D match to TRBD2 (6 bases). The CDR3 covers 14 residues. The germline CDR1 and CDR2 sequences are MNHNS and SASEGT. With 7 bases removed from V and 5 bases from J, the gap between germline ends came to 15 bases. This chain's CDR3 is CASMMTRIDNEQFF. CDR3 nucleotides: TGTGCCAGCATGATGACTAGGATCGACAATGAGCAGTTCTTC.

This clonotype was observed a few times. CDR3 amino acids: CSAGPPWSHATQYF. As DNA, the CDR3 is TGCAGTGCCGGTCCACCTTGGTCTCACGCGACCCAGTACTTC. The rearrangement links TRBV20-1 to TRBJ2-5; D uncertain. This CDR3 spans 14 amino acids. V was shortened by 6 bases and J by 7 bases, with 21 bases between the two germline ends. Germline CDR1 DFQATT, CDR2 SNEGSKA (reference sequence).